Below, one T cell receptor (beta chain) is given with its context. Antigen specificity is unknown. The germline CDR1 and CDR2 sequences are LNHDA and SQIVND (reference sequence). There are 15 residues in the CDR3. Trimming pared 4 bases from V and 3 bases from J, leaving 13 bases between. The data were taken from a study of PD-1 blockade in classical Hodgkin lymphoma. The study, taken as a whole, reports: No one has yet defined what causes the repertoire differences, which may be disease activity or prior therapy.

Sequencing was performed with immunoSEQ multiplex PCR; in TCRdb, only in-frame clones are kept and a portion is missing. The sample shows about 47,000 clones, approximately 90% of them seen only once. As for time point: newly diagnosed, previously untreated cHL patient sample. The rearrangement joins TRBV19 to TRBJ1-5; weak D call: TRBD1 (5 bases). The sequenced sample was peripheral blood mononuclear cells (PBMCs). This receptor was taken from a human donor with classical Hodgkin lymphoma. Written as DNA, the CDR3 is TGTGCCAGTAGTAAGGGGCAGGCTCTCAATCAGCCCCAGCATTTT. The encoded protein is CASSKGQALNQPQHF.